This is a list of T cell receptor beta chains from one sample in a study of OX40 agonist ivuxolimab in advanced cancers. TCRdb's table, derived via immunoSEQ multiplex PCR, lists solely in-frame clones and lacks some. The table shows 50,000 to 65,000 clones, with roughly four fifths occurring only once. Sequenced material: CD4+ or CD8+ T cells sorted from blood, taken in a trial of the OX40 agonist ivuxolimab. Receptor source: an adult with an advanced solid tumor such as melanoma, head and neck, liver or kidney cancer. Both conserved end residues are part of each CDR3. The D gene is left open where the match is weak. A clone size is listed for some rows: how often the clone was seen (once, few, many), or a class if it is expanded.

clone_size	v_call	d_call	j_call	cdr3_aa	cdr3_nt
once	TRBV25-1	TRBD2	TRBJ2-5	CASSALLAWIRETQYF	TGTGCCAGCAGTGCCCTACTAGCGTGGATTAGAGAGACCCAGTACTTC
.	TRBV13	.	TRBJ1-5	CASSLGAGGNQPQHF	TGTGCCAGCAGCTTAGGGGCAGGGGGCAATCAGCCCCAGCATTTT
.	TRBV11-1	.	TRBJ1-1	CASSLSENTEAFF	TGTGCCAGCAGCTTATCAGAAAACACTGAAGCTTTCTTT
.	TRBV6-1	.	TRBJ2-2	CASSSAAGELFF	TGTGCCAGCAGTTCGGCAGCCGGGGAGCTGTTTTTT
.	TRBV7-9	TRBD1	TRBJ2-1	CASSLDRGRDEQFF	TGTGCCAGCAGCTTAGACAGGGGGCGGGATGAGCAGTTCTTC
.	TRBV19	.	TRBJ1-1	CASSIHPGIGEAFF	TGTGCCAGTAGTATCCACCCCGGCATCGGTGAAGCTTTCTTT
.	TRBV6-5	.	TRBJ1-3	CASSRQNSGNTIYF	TGTGCCAGCAGCCGACAGAACTCTGGAAACACCATATATTTT
few	TRBV5-1	TRBD2	TRBJ2-1	CASSLRGGHNEQFF	TGCGCCAGCAGCTTGCGGGGGGGCCACAATGAGCAGTTCTTC
.	TRBV15	.	TRBJ2-7	CATSSDRVTSYEQYF	TGTGCCACCAGCAGCGACCGGGTTACCTCCTACGAGCAGTACTTC
.	TRBV19	TRBD2	TRBJ2-3	CASSITGGATDTQYF	TGTGCCAGTAGTATAACGGGGGGGGCGACAGATACGCAGTATTTT
.	TRBV30	.	TRBJ2-5	CAWSRGLRETQYF	TGTGCCTGGAGTAGGGGTTTGCGAGAGACCCAGTACTTC
.	TRBV25-1	.	TRBJ1-4	CASTGTNEKLFF	TGTGCCAGCACAGGGACTAATGAAAAACTGTTTTTT
.	TRBV25-1	TRBD1	TRBJ1-4	CASRTDRVGEKLFF	TGTGCCAGCAGAACTGACAGGGTAGGTGAAAAACTGTTTTTT
once	TRBV18	TRBD1	TRBJ1-2	CASSPSGGDYGYTF	TGTGCCAGCTCACCGTCAGGGGGGGACTATGGCTACACCTTC
.	TRBV5-1	.	TRBJ2-5	CASTGPGWETQYF	TGCGCCTCAACGGGCCCCGGATGGGAGACCCAGTACTTC
once	TRBV5-8	.	TRBJ1-4	CASSLASSEKLFF	TGTGCCAGCAGCTTGGCATCCTCTGAAAAACTGTTTTTT
.	TRBV6-6	TRBD1	TRBJ2-2	CASMLPGTGSTGELFF	TGTGCCAGTATGCTGCCCGGGACAGGGTCCACCGGGGAGCTGTTTTTT
.	TRBV6-5	.	TRBJ1-2	CASSYSNYGYTF	TGTGCCAGCAGTTACAGTAACTATGGCTACACCTTC
.	TRBV10-1	TRBD1	TRBJ1-2	CASSRDSTYGYTF	TGCGCCAGCAGCCGGGACAGCACTTATGGCTACACCTTC
.	TRBV10-3	.	TRBJ2-1	CAISARRTDEQFF	TGTGCCATCAGTGCCAGGCGCACAGATGAGCAGTTCTTC
.	TRBV19	TRBD1	TRBJ1-5	CAVDRAGNQPQHF	TGTGCTGTAGACAGGGCGGGGAATCAGCCCCAGCATTTT
.	TRBV4-1	.	TRBJ2-1	CASSHSQRHSTYNEQFF	TGCGCCAGCAGCCACTCCCAGAGGCACTCCACCTACAATGAGCAGTTCTTC
.	TRBV7-2	.	TRBJ1-2	CASSPGGGHGYTF	TGTGCCAGCAGCCCCGGGGGGGGACATGGCTACACCTTC
once	TRBV5-1	.	TRBJ2-5	CASSLGSQETQYF	TGCGCCAGCAGCTTAGGCAGCCAAGAGACCCAGTACTTC
.	TRBV6-1	.	TRBJ1-6	CASSERSRSLHF	TGTGCCAGCAGTGAAAGGTCTAGGTCACTCCACTTT
few	TRBV7-2	.	TRBJ2-2	CASSLKGVTGELFF	TGTGCCAGCAGTCTAAAAGGGGTCACCGGGGAGCTGTTTTTT
.	TRBV5-1	TRBD2	TRBJ2-3	CASNSGGDTDTQYF	TGCGCCAGCAACTCCGGGGGGGACACAGATACGCAGTATTTT
.	TRBV2	TRBD1	TRBJ1-4	CASSRDRGSTNEKLFF	TGTGCCAGCAGTAGGGACAGGGGTTCGACTAATGAAAAACTGTTTTTT
.	TRBV5-6	.	TRBJ1-1	CASRLMDTEAFF	TGTGCCAGCAGATTAATGGACACTGAAGCTTTCTTT
.	TRBV9	.	TRBJ1-2	CASSVAPGISGYTF	TGTGCCAGCAGCGTAGCTCCGGGGATAAGTGGCTACACCTTC
.	TRBV6-5	.	TRBJ1-1	CASSSKANTEAFF	TGTGCCAGCAGTAGTAAGGCGAACACTGAAGCTTTCTTT
.	TRBV6-6	.	TRBJ1-1	CASSREVNTEAFF	TGTGCCAGCAGCCGCGAAGTCAACACTGAAGCTTTCTTT
few	TRBV30	TRBD2	TRBJ2-5	CAWSLTSGVETQYF	TGTGCCTGGAGCCTGACTAGCGGGGTGGAGACCCAGTACTTC
.	TRBV6-1	.	TRBJ2-5	CALGAWGQETQYF	TGTGCCCTTGGGGCATGGGGGCAAGAGACCCAGTACTTC
.	TRBV5-6	.	TRBJ1-2	CASSRPLDGYTF	TGTGCCAGCAGCCGCCCTCTGGATGGCTACACCTTC
.	TRBV12-5	.	TRBJ1-2	CASGLDTDRRSYTF	TGTGCTAGTGGTTTGGATACTGACAGGCGGAGCTACACCTTC
.	TRBV5-6	TRBD1	TRBJ1-1	CASSLSRQGRTEAFF	TGTGCCAGCAGCTTATCTCGACAGGGCCGCACTGAAGCTTTCTTT
.	TRBV13	TRBD2	TRBJ2-1	CASSSGRSSGANEQFF	TGTGCCAGCAGCTCGGGCAGGTCTAGCGGGGCCAATGAGCAGTTCTTC
.	TRBV11-3	.	TRBJ2-6	CASSLGLGSGANVLTF	TGTGCCAGCAGCTTGGGCCTAGGCTCTGGGGCCAACGTCCTGACTTTC
.	TRBV5-1	.	TRBJ1-2	CASSLEGGYTF	TGCGCCAGCAGCTTGGAGGGCGGCTACACCTTC
once	TRBV5-1	TRBD1	TRBJ2-7	CASSEAPGQTSEQYF	TGCGCCAGCAGCGAGGCCCCGGGACAGACGAGCGAGCAGTACTTC
few	TRBV5-4	.	TRBJ1-6	CASSLQGRGDSPLHF	TGTGCCAGCAGCTTACAGGGAAGGGGAGATTCACCCCTCCACTTT